These 4 T cell receptor beta chains share one sample of origin, sequenced in a study of Ad26.COV2.S vaccination and SARS-CoV-2 variants. Some clones are missing from TCRdb's copy, which holds only in-frame ones; the method was immunoSEQ multiplex PCR. The data show approximately 420,000 clones, approximately 91% seen once. Treatment in this sample: over 15 received Ad26.COV2.S at low or high dose, single or two shots; several received placebo; per-sample allocation not given. Day 63 following the first vaccine or placebo injection was when the samples were taken. This specimen consisted of peripheral blood, obtained in a trial of Ad26.COV2.S vaccine versus placebo. The receptors here all came from a person aged 18-60 years who received the Ad26.COV2.S COVID-19 vaccine or a placebo.

The chain has TRBV4-2 and TRBJ2-1; TRBD2 matches at 12 bases. CDR3 length: 16 residues. Germline V lookup: CDR1 LGHNA, CDR2 YNFKEQ. The V segment lost 4 bases and the J segment 10 bases; nucleotides outside the gene matches: 11. CDR3: CASSPYRLAGVFEQFF. CDR3 bases: TGTGCCAGCAGCCCCTACCGACTAGCGGGGGTGTTCGAGCAGTTCTTC.

This clone appeared a few times. The V call is TRBV27, the J call TRBJ1-5; D remains unclear. Germline-derived CDR1 and CDR2 are MNHEY and SMNVEV (reference sequence). Between the trimmed V and J ends, which lost 3 bases and 0 bases, there was a span of 6 bases. The CDR3 extends over 14 amino acids. The CDR3 DNA reads TGTGCCAGCAGTTTGAGCTATAGCAATCAGCCCCAGCATTTT. The encoded protein is CASSLSYSNQPQHF.

This clone was found once. The V and J genes are TRBV6-6 and TRBJ2-7; TRBD1 is a possible D gene (5 bases). The germline CDR1 and CDR2 sequences are MNHNY and SVGAGI (reference sequence). This CDR3 is 14 amino acids long. V lost 5 bases and J 6 bases, leaving 17 bases between the germline ends. The DNA for the CDR3 is TGTGCCAGCAGTGGGTTCCAGGGTTTGGTCGAGCAGTACTTC. Encoded protein: CASSGFQGLVEQYF.

This chain uses TRBV3-1 (or the pseudogene TRBV3-2) with TRBJ1-6, with D hard to call. Trimming took 3 bases from V and 7 from J, leaving 7 bases between them. This CDR3 contains 13 residues. Germline lookup yields CDR1 LGHDT and CDR2 YNNKEL (reference sequence). In nucleotides, the CDR3 is TGTGCCAGCAGCCATAATTGGAATTCACCCCTCCACTTT. Translated: CASSHNWNSPLHF.